This TCR beta chain was documented in a study of blood T cell repertoires in COVID-19. Trimming shortened V by 8 bases and J by 0 bases, and 11 bases separated the two germline ends. Germline CDR1 and CDR2: MNHEY and SVGAGI. The CDR3 is 14 residues long. In the source study's methods: Amplification of reference gene primers provided the estimated nucleated cell counts. The data were produced by immunoSEQ multiplex PCR, yet TCRdb's version contains in-frame clones alone and is incomplete. That table furnishes V, J and clone size, whereas the DNA furnished D and trimming. Of a few hundred thousand clones in the sample, around nine tenths are singletons; the top ten hold about 11%.

The sequenced material came from peripheral blood. This chain links TRBV6-5 with TRBJ2-4; weak D call: TRBD2 (6 bases). The TCR sequence derives from a woman aged 25 to 39 with COVID-19, enrolled during active disease. CDR3 protein: CASLEAGAKNIQYF. CDR3 nucleotide sequence: TGTGCCAGCCTGGAAGCGGGAGCCAAAAACATTCAGTACTTC.